The rows below give T cell receptor beta chains drawn from one sample of a study of blood T cell repertoires in COVID-19. The table came from immunoSEQ multiplex PCR; TCRdb's copy has only in-frame clones and leaves some out. The sample contains tens of thousands of clones, 86% of which appear only once. Specimen: peripheral blood. All receptors come from a woman aged 60-75 years with acute or convalescent COVID-19. CDR3s leave out the opening cysteine and the closing phenylalanine or tryptophan. Each record gives: CDR3 length, clone size, V gene, J gene, CDR3 protein. Rows give clone size only sometimes, using once, few, many, or a class for an expanded clone.

11	.	TRBV12-3/TRBV12-4	TRBJ1-1	ASSPDLNTEAF
12	.	TRBV28	TRBJ2-7	ASSSPEGPNEQY
12	few	TRBV9	TRBJ2-1	ASSATSSSDEQF
14	.	TRBV24-1	TRBJ2-7	ATSDSGTGRSYEQY
12	few	TRBV6-1	TRBJ1-2	ASSETGGDYGYT
12	.	TRBV5-1	TRBJ2-1	ASYGGDGRNEQF
12	.	TRBV28	TRBJ1-1	ASRPETPNTEAF
11	.	TRBV2	TRBJ1-2	ASSEGQVSGYT
19	.	TRBV19	TRBJ2-7	ASSMSLRQPGLAGETYEQY
12	.	TRBV6-1	TRBJ2-1	ASSEGTGMNEQF
12	once	TRBV19	TRBJ1-1	ASSIGQLNTEAF
9	.	TRBV7-2	TRBJ2-3	ANYIADTQY
13	.	TRBV28	TRBJ1-5	ASSTGQGLFQPQH
17	.	TRBV3-1/TRBV3-2	TRBJ2-3	ASSQEEWLAGPRTDTQY
8	.	TRBV3-1/TRBV3-2	TRBJ2-7	ASSQGHPE
10	once	TRBV4-2	TRBJ2-5	ASSHRGETQY
14	few	TRBV11-2	TRBJ2-5	ASSTRTGGARETQY
12	.	TRBV4-1	TRBJ1-4	ASSRVGTREKLF
15	.	TRBV24-1	TRBJ2-2	ATSAGLRDRVTGELF
13	.	TRBV25-1	TRBJ1-1	ASSQSKGGNTEAF
11	.	TRBV7-2	TRBJ2-7	ASSRSGEGEQY
12	.	TRBV5-5	TRBJ2-7	ASSFGQGTFEQY
11	.	TRBV28	TRBJ1-2	ASSSPGVGGYT
13	.	TRBV5-1	TRBJ1-1	ASSLEGQGGTEAF
14	once	TRBV5-6	TRBJ1-4	ASSLSRDSHNEKLF
13	.	TRBV28	TRBJ1-1	ASSLGGRLNTEAF
12	.	TRBV5-1	TRBJ1-4	ASSLATGAEKLF
13	.	TRBV2	TRBJ1-2	ASSEGAAGIDGYT
12	.	TRBV19	TRBJ1-6	AAGAQGGGSPLH
12	few	TRBV11-2	TRBJ2-3	ASSPGTSTDTQY
15	.	TRBV6-6	TRBJ1-1	ASSPGQGSWWDTEAF
12	.	TRBV2	TRBJ1-5	ASIGDRANQPQH
12	.	TRBV5-1	TRBJ2-3	ATTSGGGTDTQY
12	once	TRBV29-1	TRBJ2-4	SVVAGGAKNIQY
17	.	TRBV6-2/TRBV6-3	TRBJ2-3	ASSYSVHRPLESTDTQY
12	.	TRBV19	TRBJ2-7	ASSGGDYSYEQY
13	.	TRBV7-2	TRBJ1-4	ASSEPRDGNEKLF
15	.	TRBV4-3	TRBJ1-1	ASSQDSWGQLNTEAF
13	few	TRBV4-2	TRBJ1-1	ASSKNRVTNTEAF
13	.	TRBV2	TRBJ1-4	ASSSPGQGVEKLF
13	once	TRBV28	TRBJ1-2	ASSQTGGGWYGYT
13	.	TRBV30	TRBJ2-7	AWTPPGGESYEQY
13	.	TRBV19	TRBJ2-1	ASSVNGGTYNEQF
13	.	TRBV5-1	TRBJ1-5	ASSEGQVFNQPQH
12	.	TRBV27	TRBJ1-2	ASSPPGGRGGYT
9	once	TRBV28	TRBJ1-1	AITRNTEAF
11	once	TRBV6-2/TRBV6-3	TRBJ1-5	ASSHTPSQPQH